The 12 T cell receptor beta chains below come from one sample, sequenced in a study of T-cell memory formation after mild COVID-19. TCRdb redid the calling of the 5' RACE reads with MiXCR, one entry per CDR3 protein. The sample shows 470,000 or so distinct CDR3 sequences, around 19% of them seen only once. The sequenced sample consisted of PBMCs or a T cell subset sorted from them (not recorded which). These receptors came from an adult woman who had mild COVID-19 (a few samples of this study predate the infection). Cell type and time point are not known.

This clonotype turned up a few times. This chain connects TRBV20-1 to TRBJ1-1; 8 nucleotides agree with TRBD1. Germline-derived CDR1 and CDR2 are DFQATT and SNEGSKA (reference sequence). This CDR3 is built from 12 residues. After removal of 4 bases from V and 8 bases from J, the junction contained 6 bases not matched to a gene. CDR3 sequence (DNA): TGCAGTGCTACTACGGACAGGGTCGAAGCTTTCTTT. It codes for CSATTDRVEAFF.

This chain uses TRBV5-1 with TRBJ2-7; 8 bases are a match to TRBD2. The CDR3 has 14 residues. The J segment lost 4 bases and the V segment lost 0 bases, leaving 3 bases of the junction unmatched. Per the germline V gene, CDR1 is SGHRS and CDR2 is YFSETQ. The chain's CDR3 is CASSLEAGDYEQYF. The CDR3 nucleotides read TGCGCCAGCAGCTTGGAAGCGGGAGATTACGAGCAGTACTTC.

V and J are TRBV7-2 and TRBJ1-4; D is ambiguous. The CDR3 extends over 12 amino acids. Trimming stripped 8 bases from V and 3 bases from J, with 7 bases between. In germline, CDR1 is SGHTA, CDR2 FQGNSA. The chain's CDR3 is CASGAANEKLFF. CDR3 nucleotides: TGTGCCAGCGGTGCGGCTAATGAAAAACTGTTTTTT.

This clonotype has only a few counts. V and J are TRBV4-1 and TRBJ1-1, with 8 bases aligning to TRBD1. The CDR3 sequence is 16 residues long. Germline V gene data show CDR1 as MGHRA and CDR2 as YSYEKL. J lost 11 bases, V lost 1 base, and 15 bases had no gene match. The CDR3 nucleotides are TGCGCCAGCAGCCAAGCTCCGGGACAGGAGGAGGAGGAGGCTTTCTTT. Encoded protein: CASSQAPGQEEEEAFF.

The chain's CDR3 is CASSQRSEYNEQFF. The CDR3, as DNA: TGTGCCAGCAGTCAGCGTAGCGAATACAATGAGCAGTTCTTC. The chain joins TRBV6-2 or TRBV6-3 to TRBJ2-1; a weak D match, TRBD2 (5 bases). Trimming took off 5 bases at V and 4 bases at J, with 12 bases between the two ends. The CDR3 totals 14 residues. In germline, CDR1 is MNHEY, CDR2 SVGEGT.

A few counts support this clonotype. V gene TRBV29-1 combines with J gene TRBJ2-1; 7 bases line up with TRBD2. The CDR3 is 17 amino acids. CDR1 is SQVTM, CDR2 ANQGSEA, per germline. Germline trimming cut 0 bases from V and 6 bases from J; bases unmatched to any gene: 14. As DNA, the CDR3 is TGCAGCGTTGAAGATTTTCAAATACGCGGGAGTGGCAATGAGCAGTTCTTC. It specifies CSVEDFQIRGSGNEQFF.

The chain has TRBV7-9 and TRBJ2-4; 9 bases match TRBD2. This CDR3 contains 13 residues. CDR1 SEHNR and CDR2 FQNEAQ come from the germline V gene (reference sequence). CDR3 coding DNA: TGTGCGATACGCGCACTAGCGGGAAACATTCAGTACTTC. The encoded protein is CAIRALAGNIQYF.

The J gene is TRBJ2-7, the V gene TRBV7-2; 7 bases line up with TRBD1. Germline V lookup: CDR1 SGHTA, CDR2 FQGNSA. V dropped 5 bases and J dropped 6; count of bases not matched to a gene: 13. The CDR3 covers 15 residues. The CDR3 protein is CASSPTTGKYAEQYF. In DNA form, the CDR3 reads TGTGCCAGCAGCCCGACGACAGGGAAGTACGCCGAGCAGTACTTC.

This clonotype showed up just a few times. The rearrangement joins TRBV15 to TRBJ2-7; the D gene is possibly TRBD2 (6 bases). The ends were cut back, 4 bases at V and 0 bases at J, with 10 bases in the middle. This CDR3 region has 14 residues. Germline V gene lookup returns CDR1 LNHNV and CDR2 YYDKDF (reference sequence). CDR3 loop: CATSTDYTSYEQYF. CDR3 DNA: TGTGCCACCAGCACGGACTATACCTCCTACGAGCAGTACTTC. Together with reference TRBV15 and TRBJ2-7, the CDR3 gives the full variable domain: DAMVIQNPRYQVTQFGKPVTLSCSQTLNHNVMYWYQQKSSQAPKLLFHYYDKDFNNEADTPDNFQSRRPNTSFCFLDIRSPGLGDTAMYLCATSTDYTSYEQYFGPGTRLTVT.

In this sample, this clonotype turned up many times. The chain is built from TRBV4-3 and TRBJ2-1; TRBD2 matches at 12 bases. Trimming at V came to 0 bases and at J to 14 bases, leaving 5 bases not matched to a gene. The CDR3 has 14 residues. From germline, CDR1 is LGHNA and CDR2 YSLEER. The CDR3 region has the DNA TGCGCCAGCAGCCAAGATCAGACTAGCGGGAGTAAGTTCTTC. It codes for CASSQDQTSGSKFF.

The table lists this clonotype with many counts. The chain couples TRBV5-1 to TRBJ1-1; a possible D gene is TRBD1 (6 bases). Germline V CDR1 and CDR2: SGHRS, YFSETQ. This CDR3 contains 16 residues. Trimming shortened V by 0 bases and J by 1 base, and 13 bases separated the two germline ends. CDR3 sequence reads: CASSLASGTRNTEAFF. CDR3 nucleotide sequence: TGCGCCAGCAGCTTGGCCTCCGGGACAAGGAACACTGAAGCTTTCTTT.

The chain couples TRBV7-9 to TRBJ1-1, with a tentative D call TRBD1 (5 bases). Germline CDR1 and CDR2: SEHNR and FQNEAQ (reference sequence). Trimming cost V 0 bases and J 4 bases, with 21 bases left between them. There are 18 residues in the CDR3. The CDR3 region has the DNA TGTGCCAGCAGCTTAGCGGGGTCTACAGGCCCCCGGGCCACTGAAGCTTTCTTT. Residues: CASSLAGSTGPRATEAFF.